These 27 T cell receptor beta chains share one sample of origin, sequenced in a study of T cells of healthy individuals. Via MiXCR, TCRdb re-called the 5' RACE reads, giving one row per CDR3 protein. The sample has nearly 100,000 distinct CDR3 sequences; about 16% are singletons. Source of these receptors: a human donor in good health.

The rearrangement uses TRBV4-1 and TRBJ2-7; 8 bases match TRBD1. With V trimmed by 0 bases and J by 4 bases, 2 bases remained unmatched. Germline CDR1 and CDR2: MGHRA and YSYEKL. This CDR3 is built from 14 residues. The CDR3 DNA reads TGCGCCAGCAGCCAAGAGGACAGGGTTTACGAGCAGTACTTC. Its protein is CASSQEDRVYEQYF.

This rearrangement joins TRBV10-1 to TRBJ2-1; TRBD1 might be the D (5 bases). CDR3 size: 19 residues. In germline, CDR1 is WNHNN, CDR2 SYGVQD (reference sequence). The germline V and J ends were trimmed by 7 bases and 2 bases, with 27 bases remaining between them. The CDR3 spells CASTLKKKTAERTYNEQFF. Here the CDR3 DNA reads TGCGCCAGCACCCTTAAAAAAAAGACAGCCGAACGAACCTACAATGAGCAGTTCTTC.

This clonotype was counted ten times or more. The chain has TRBV10-2 and TRBJ1-5, with D possibly being TRBD1 (6 bases). This CDR3 spans 15 amino acids. The germline V and J ends were trimmed by 6 bases and 4 bases, with 16 bases remaining between them. From germline, CDR1 is WSHSY and CDR2 SAAADI. CDR3 sequence reads: CASSRTGTYNQPQHF. As DNA, the CDR3 is TGCGCCAGCAGCCGCACCGGGACATATAATCAGCCCCAGCATTTT.

The chain recombines TRBV4-1 with TRBJ2-3; D possibly uses TRBD1 or TRBD2 (6 bases each). Trimming took 4 bases from V and 4 from J, leaving 21 bases between them. In germline, CDR1 is MGHRA, CDR2 YSYEKL. This CDR3 region has 17 residues. CDR3 residues: CASSPTGGGRRADTQYF. CDR3 sequence (DNA): TGCGCCAGCAGCCCCACCGGGGGCGGGCGCCGGGCAGATACGCAGTATTTT.

This clonotype has ten or more counts. The V gene is TRBV4-2, the J gene TRBJ1-5; D is possibly TRBD1 (5 bases). In germline, CDR1 is LGHNA, CDR2 YNFKEQ. The CDR3 length is 14 residues. Trimming took 4 bases from V and 7 from J, leaving 14 bases between them. The CDR3 DNA sequence: TGTGCCAGCAGCCGGGGGGGGATATTCCAGCCCCAGCATTTT. Its protein is CASSRGGIFQPQHF.

This CDR3 reads CASSLGLAGMDDEQFF. CDR3 nucleotide sequence: TGTGCCAGCAGCTTAGGGCTAGCGGGAATGGACGATGAGCAGTTCTTC. The V gene is TRBV5-6, the J gene TRBJ2-1; 9 nucleotides line up with TRBD2. V dropped 2 bases and J dropped 8; count of bases not matched to a gene: 11. The V gene's germline CDR1 is SGHDT and CDR2 YYEEEE. The CDR3 sequence is 16 residues long.

This clonotype was seen many times. V is TRBV4-1 and J is TRBJ2-1, with TRBD1 identical over 8 bases. The germline V gene encodes CDR1 MGHRA and CDR2 YSYEKL. V gave up 4 bases and J gave up 6 bases; unmatched junction bases: 5. The CDR3 is made up of 14 amino acids. CDR3: CASSLGQGSNEQFF. The CDR3 DNA follows: TGCGCCAGCAGCCTTGGACAGGGATCCAATGAGCAGTTCTTC.

This clonotype has ten or more counts. The chain recombines TRBV12-1 with TRBJ2-7; the listed D gene, TRBD1, was not tested against the DNA. TRBV12-1 is marked as a pseudogene. The CDR3 runs 15 residues. CDR3 nucleotide sequence: TGTGCCAGCAGCCACCCGTCCCCGGCGGCCTACGAGCAGTACTTC. This translates into CASSHPSPAAYEQYF.

This clonotype was seen many times. The rearrangement uses TRBV4-3 and TRBJ2-7; 10 nucleotides line up with TRBD2. CDR3 length: 16 residues. The germline V gene has CDR1 LGHNA and CDR2 YSLEER. V lost 3 bases and J lost 0; bases outside the gene matches: 5. The DNA of the CDR3 is TGCGCCAGCAGCCAGCAACTAGCGGGACTCTCCTACGAGCAGTACTTC. It translates to CASSQQLAGLSYEQYF.

The chain employs TRBV7-9 and TRBJ2-5; D is unclear. Germline CDR1 is SEHNR and CDR2 is FQNEAQ (reference sequence). This CDR3 contains 14 residues. V lost 3 bases and J 0 bases, leaving 8 bases between the germline ends. The CDR3 DNA is TGTGCCAGCAGCTTCCGACGGGACCAAGAGACCCAGTACTTC. This encodes CASSFRRDQETQYF.

This chain uses TRBV20-1 with TRBJ2-7; 8 bases align to TRBD1. This CDR3 region has 15 residues. The V gene end was trimmed by 2 bases and the J gene end by 4 bases; junction bases not matched to a gene: 10. In germline, CDR1 is DFQATT, CDR2 SNEGSKA (reference sequence). CDR3 sequence: CSARPRQGPGYEQYF. CDR3 coding DNA: TGCAGTGCTAGACCCCGACAGGGGCCCGGATACGAGCAGTACTTC.

The chain uses TRBV6-4 and TRBJ2-3, with 9 bases that match TRBD2. Losses at the gene ends were 3 bases for V and 3 bases for J; bases not matched to a gene: 4. From germline, CDR1 is MRHNA and CDR2 SNTAGT. The CDR3 sequence is 15 residues long. CDR3 bases: TGTGCCAGCAGTGAGCGGGGGGGCCAGACAGATACGCAGTATTTT. It yields the protein CASSERGGQTDTQYF.

This clonotype appeared a few times. The chain combines TRBV23-1 with TRBJ2-4; 7 nucleotides match TRBD2. TRBV23-1 belongs to the ORF category, with a function that is uncertain. The CDR3 sequence is 15 residues long. V dropped 4 bases and J dropped 5; count of bases not matched to a gene: 8. For the CDR3, the DNA is TGCGCCAGCAGTCCCTTCGCGGGGGTTGAAAACATTCAGTACTTC. It translates to CASSPFAGVENIQYF.

This clonotype was counted only a few times. The chain combines TRBV4-3 with TRBJ2-2, with 7 bases fitting TRBD1. The CDR3 has 14 residues. The germline V gene has CDR1 LGHNA and CDR2 YSLEER. Trimming removed 7 bases from V and 4 bases from J; junction bases left unmatched: 6. The CDR3 protein is CASKRGLSTGELFF. Here the CDR3 DNA reads TGCGCCAGCAAAAGGGGGCTATCCACCGGGGAGCTGTTTTTT.

This clonotype came up once. This chain uses TRBV28 with TRBJ2-7; 8 bases align to TRBD2. Unmatched junction bases numbered 9, after V lost 8 bases and J lost 3 bases. Germline V gene data show CDR1 as MDHEN and CDR2 as SYDVKM. This CDR3 is built from 14 residues. The CDR3 loop reads CASGREVANYEQYF. DNA of the CDR3: TGTGCCAGCGGGCGGGAGGTCGCTAACTACGAGCAGTACTTC.

The sample holds many counts of this clonotype. The gene calls are TRBV20-1 and TRBJ2-7; D is tentatively TRBD1 or TRBD2 (5 bases each). Trimming took 5 bases from V and 1 from J, leaving 18 bases between them. The CDR3 consists of 15 residues. Germline V gene data show CDR1 as DFQATT and CDR2 as SNEGSKA (reference sequence). The DNA of the CDR3 is TGCAGTGCTTGGGACCGCCCCACGGTGTCCTACGAGCAGTACTTC. This gives the protein CSAWDRPTVSYEQYF.

A few counts support this clonotype. This sequence joins TRBV7-9 and TRBJ1-1, with 10 bases that match TRBD1. The germline V gene has CDR1 SEHNR and CDR2 FQNEAQ (reference sequence). CDR3 length: 15 amino acids. V shed 5 bases, J shed 5 bases, and the junction held 8 bases outside the gene matches. The CDR3 nucleotides read TGTGCCAGCAGCCCTATGACAGGGGGCGCGACTGAAGCTTTCTTT. Protein product: CASSPMTGGATEAFF.

For this clonotype: A much larger clone differs from this one at a single base, so this may be a read error. J is TRBJ1-2 and V is TRBV5-1; D is possibly TRBD1 (6 bases). Germline V CDR1 and CDR2: SGHRS, YFSETQ. This CDR3 has 14 amino acids. The CDR3 loop is CASSLTGTIYGYNF. The CDR3 DNA sequence: TGCGCCAGCAGCTTGACAGGGACCATTTATGGCTACAACTTC.

This clonotype was counted ten times or more. The V call is TRBV11-2, the J call TRBJ2-7, with no clear D. The V gene lost 1 base and the J gene lost 0 bases, with 19 bases spanning the gap. CDR1 and CDR2 (germline): SGHAT, FQNNGV. This CDR3 region has 18 residues. DNA of the CDR3: TGTGCCAGCAGCTTAGTTATGGGTCGACTCCACCTCTCCTACGAGCAGTACTTC. Amino acids: CASSLVMGRLHLSYEQYF.

This chain joins TRBV6-2 or TRBV6-3 and TRBJ2-3; 8 nucleotides agree with TRBD1. The CDR3 length is 15 residues. Trimming at V came to 9 bases and at J to 8 bases, leaving 16 bases not matched to a gene. Germline V lookup: CDR1 MNHEY, CDR2 SVGEGT. CDR3 sequence (DNA): TGTGCCAGTGGGAGGACAGGGAAAGCGATCGGTACGCAGTATTTT. It is translated as CASGRTGKAIGTQYF.

This clonotype was counted between two and nine times. This rearrangement joins TRBV7-3 to TRBJ2-2, with 10 nucleotides matching TRBD2. Germline trimming cut 0 bases from V and 7 bases from J; bases unmatched to any gene: 5. CDR3 length equals 16 residues. Germline CDR1 and CDR2: SGHTA and FQGTGA. The CDR3 here is CASSLTLAGAGGELFF. CDR3 bases: TGTGCCAGCAGCTTAACTCTAGCGGGGGCCGGCGGGGAGCTGTTTTTT. Full variable domain (rest looked up from reference TRBV7-3 and TRBJ2-2): GAGVSQTPSNKVTEKGKYVELRCDPISGHTALYWYRQSLGQGPEFLIYFQGTGAADDSGLPNDRFFAVRPEGSVSTLKIQRTERGDSAVYLCASSLTLAGAGGELFFGEGSRLTVL.

This clonotype was recorded many times. The chain uses TRBV13 and TRBJ1-3, with no clear D. Per germline, CDR1 PRHDT and CDR2 FYEKMQ (reference sequence). The V end lost 3 bases, the J end lost 0 bases, and 6 bases lay between the germline ends. This CDR3 is 14 amino acids long. Here the CDR3 reads CASSFPGSGNTIYF. The CDR3 DNA sequence: TGTGCCAGCAGCTTTCCGGGCTCTGGAAACACCATATATTTT.

This chain uses TRBV11-3 with TRBJ2-1; either TRBD1 or TRBD2 may fit D (5 bases each). CDR3 length equals 14 residues. Looked up from germline, CDR1 is SGHNT and CDR2 is YENEEA. Deletions cut 4 bases from V and 6 bases from J, with 13 bases between. CDR3 nucleotide sequence: TGTGCCAGCAGCTCGGGACCCTACAGCAATGAGCAGTTCTTC. Its protein product is CASSSGPYSNEQFF.

This clonotype was counted many times. The V and J genes are TRBV27 and TRBJ1-2; weak D call: TRBD1 (6 bases). The CDR3 is 13 amino acids. The ends were cut back, 3 bases at V and 4 bases at J, with 9 bases in the middle. CDR1 and CDR2 from the germline V gene are MNHEY and SMNVEV (reference sequence). The CDR3 here is CASSLGALYGYTF. CDR3 sequence (DNA): TGTGCCAGCAGTTTGGGGGCCCTCTATGGCTACACCTTC.

This clonotype showed up many times. The chain joins TRBV20-1 to TRBJ2-3, with 9 bases identical to TRBD1. Trimming cost V 6 bases and J 4 bases; bases outside gene matches: 2. CDR1 and CDR2 (germline): DFQATT, SNEGSKA (reference sequence). The CDR3 consists of 12 residues. The CDR3 DNA reads as TGCAGTGCAACAGGGGGCGCAGATACGCAGTATTTT. It specifies CSATGGADTQYF.

This clonotype has at least ten counts. The V gene is TRBV28, the J gene TRBJ1-1, with 11 positions matching TRBD1. The CDR3 consists of 15 residues. Trimming removed 5 bases from V and 1 base from J; junction bases left unmatched: 3. Germline V gene lookup returns CDR1 MDHEN and CDR2 SYDVKM. CDR3 in amino acids: CASSRDRGGNTEAFF. CDR3 DNA sequence: TGTGCCAGCAGTCGGGACAGGGGGGGGAACACTGAAGCTTTCTTT.

V and J are TRBV5-1 and TRBJ2-7; TRBD1 aligns across 7 bases. Looked up from germline, CDR1 is SGHRS and CDR2 is YFSETQ. J lost 7 bases, V lost 4 bases, and 8 bases had no gene match. This CDR3 is built from 13 residues. The CDR3 DNA sequence: TGCGCCAGCAGCACGGGCGGCAGGGGGGAGCAGTACTTC. Its protein is CASSTGGRGEQYF.